This T cell receptor (beta chain) is drawn from a study of Graves' ophthalmopathy and Graves' hyperthyroidism. Findings of the study overall: Ophthalmopathy was separated from stable hyperthyroidism by a 13-signature model with 87.88% sensitivity and around 81% specificity. Appearing in blood as well were most expanded thyroid clonotypes above 0.001 frequency.

Looked up from germline, CDR1 is SGHDT and CDR2 is YYEEEE. The CDR3 spans 14 residues. V was pared by 5 bases and J by 4 bases, with 15 bases between. This clonotype has a handful of counts. The antigen remains undetermined. The authors amplified TCR beta CDR3 regions from RNA transcripts. A first-round RT-PCR used HTBI primers, followed by a second-round multiplex PCR. One entry per CDR3 protein, called by TCRdb with MiXCR from the multiplex PCR reads. The data hold over a million distinct CDR3 sequences, with about 38% observed a single time. The specimen was peripheral blood or thyroid tissue (not recorded which). This TCR was sampled from an adult man with Graves' hyperthyroidism. The V gene is TRBV5-6, the J gene TRBJ1-1; D possibly corresponds to TRBD1 (5 bases). CDR3 DNA sequence: TGTGCCAGCAGGGGCCAGACGGGGGTCACTGAAGCTTTCTTT. Encoded protein: CASRGQTGVTEAFF.